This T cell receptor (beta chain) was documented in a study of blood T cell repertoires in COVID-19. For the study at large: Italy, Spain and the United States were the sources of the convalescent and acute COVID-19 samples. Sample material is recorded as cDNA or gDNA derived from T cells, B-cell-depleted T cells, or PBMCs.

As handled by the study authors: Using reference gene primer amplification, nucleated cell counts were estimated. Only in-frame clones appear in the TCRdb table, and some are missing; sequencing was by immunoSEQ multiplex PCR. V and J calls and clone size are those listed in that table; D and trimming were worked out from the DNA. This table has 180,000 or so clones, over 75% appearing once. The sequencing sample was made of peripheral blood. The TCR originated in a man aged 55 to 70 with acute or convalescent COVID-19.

CDR3 sequence: CASSGTGGRSNEKLFF. In DNA, the CDR3 is TGTGCCAGCAGTGGGACAGGGGGCAGGTCCAATGAAAAACTGTTTTTT. This chain links TRBV2 with TRBJ1-4; TRBD1 aligns across 11 bases. The CDR3 consists of 16 residues. J lost 5 bases, V lost 4 bases, and 6 bases had no gene match. Germline-derived CDR1 and CDR2 are SNHLY and FYNNEI.